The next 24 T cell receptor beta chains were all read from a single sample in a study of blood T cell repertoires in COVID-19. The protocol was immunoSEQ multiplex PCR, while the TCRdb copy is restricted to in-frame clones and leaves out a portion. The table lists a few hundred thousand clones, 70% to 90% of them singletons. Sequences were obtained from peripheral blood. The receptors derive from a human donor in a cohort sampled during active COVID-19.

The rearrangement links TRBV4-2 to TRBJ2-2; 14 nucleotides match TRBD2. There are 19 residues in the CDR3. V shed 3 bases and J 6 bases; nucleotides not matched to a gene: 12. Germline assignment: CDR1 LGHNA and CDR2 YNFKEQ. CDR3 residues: CASSHLGTSGSGGAGELFF. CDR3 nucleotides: TGTGCCAGCAGCCACTTGGGGACTAGCGGGAGTGGAGGAGCCGGGGAGCTGTTTTTT.

CDR3 coding DNA: TGTGCCAGCAGTTTAGGACATCCTAGCAATCAGCCCCAGCATTTT. Protein sequence: CASSLGHPSNQPQHF. The chain recombines TRBV28 with TRBJ1-5, with D perhaps TRBD1 (5 bases). CDR1 MDHEN and CDR2 SYDVKM come from the germline V gene. V gave up 2 bases and J gave up 0 bases, with 8 bases separating them. This CDR3 contains 15 residues.

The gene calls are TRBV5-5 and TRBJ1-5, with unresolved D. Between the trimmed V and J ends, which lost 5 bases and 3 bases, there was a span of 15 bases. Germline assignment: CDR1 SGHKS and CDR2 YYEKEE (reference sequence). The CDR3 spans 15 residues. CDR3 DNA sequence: TGTGCCAGCAGACCTGAGGGATCCCACAATCAGCCCCAGCATTTT. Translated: CASRPEGSHNQPQHF.

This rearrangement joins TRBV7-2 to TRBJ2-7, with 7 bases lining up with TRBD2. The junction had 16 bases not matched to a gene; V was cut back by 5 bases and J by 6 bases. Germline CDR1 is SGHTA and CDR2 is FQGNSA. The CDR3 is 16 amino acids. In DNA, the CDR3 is TGTGCCAGCAGCCCGTCCTTCGGGGGGTCCGTCGTCGAGCAGTACTTC. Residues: CASSPSFGGSVVEQYF.

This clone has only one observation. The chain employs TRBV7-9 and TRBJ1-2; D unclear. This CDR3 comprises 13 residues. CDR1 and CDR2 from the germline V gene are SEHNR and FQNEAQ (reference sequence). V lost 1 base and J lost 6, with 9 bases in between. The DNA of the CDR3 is TGTGCCAGCAGCTTAGGGGGAGGAAATGGCTACACCTTC. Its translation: CASSLGGGNGYTF.

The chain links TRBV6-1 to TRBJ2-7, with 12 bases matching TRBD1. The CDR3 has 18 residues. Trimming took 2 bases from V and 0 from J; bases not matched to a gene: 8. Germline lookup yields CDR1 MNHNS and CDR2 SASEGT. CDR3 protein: CASSERDRGRVFSYEQYF. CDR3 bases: TGTGCCAGCAGTGAAAGGGACAGGGGGCGAGTTTTCTCCTACGAGCAGTACTTC.

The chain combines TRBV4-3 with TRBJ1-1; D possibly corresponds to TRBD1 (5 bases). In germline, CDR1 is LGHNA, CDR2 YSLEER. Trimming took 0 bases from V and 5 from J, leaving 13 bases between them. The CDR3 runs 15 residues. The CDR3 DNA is TGCGCCAGCAGCCAAGAGGGGCAGAGATATACTGAAGCTTTCTTT. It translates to CASSQEGQRYTEAFF.

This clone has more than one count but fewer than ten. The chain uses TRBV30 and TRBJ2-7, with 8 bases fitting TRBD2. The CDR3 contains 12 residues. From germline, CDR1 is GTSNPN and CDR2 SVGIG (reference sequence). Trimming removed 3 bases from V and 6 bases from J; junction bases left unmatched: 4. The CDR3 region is CAWRVAGGEQYF. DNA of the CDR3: TGTGCCTGGAGGGTTGCGGGGGGCGAGCAGTACTTC.

The CDR3: CASSQVPSGRETQYF. The CDR3 coding sequence is TGTGCCAGCAGCCAAGTACCGAGCGGCCGAGAGACCCAGTACTTC. This chain connects TRBV7-8 to TRBJ2-5, with TRBD2 as a possible D gene (5 bases). Germline V lookup: CDR1 SGHVS, CDR2 FQNEAQ. V shed 5 bases and J shed 4 bases, with 17 bases lying between them. CDR3 length: 15 residues.

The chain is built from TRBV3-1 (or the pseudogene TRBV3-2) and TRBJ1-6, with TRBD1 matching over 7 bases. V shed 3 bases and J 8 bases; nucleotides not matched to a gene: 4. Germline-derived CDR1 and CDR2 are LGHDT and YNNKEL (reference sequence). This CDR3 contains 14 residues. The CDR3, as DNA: TGTGCCAGCAGCCATTTAAGGGGGCATTCACCCCTCCACTTT. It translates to CASSHLRGHSPLHF.

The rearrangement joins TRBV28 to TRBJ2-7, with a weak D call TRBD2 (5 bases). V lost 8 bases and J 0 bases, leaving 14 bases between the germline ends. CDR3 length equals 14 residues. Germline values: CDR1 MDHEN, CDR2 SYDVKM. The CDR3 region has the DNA TGTGCCAGCCGCCGAACGGGAAGCTCCTACGAGCAGTACTTC. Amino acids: CASRRTGSSYEQYF. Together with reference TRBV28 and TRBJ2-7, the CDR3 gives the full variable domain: DVKVTQSSRYLVKRTGEKVFLECVQDMDHENMFWYRQDPGLGLRLIYFSYDVKMKEKGDIPEGYSVSREKKERFSLILESASTNQTSMYLCASRRTGSSYEQYFGPGTRLTVT.

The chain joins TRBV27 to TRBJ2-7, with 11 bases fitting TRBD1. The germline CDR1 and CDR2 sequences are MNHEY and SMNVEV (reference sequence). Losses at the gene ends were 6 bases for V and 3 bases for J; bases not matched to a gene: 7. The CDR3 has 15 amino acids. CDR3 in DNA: TGTGCCAGCAGCCCCGGGACAGGGGGACACTACGAGCAGTACTTC. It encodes CASSPGTGGHYEQYF.

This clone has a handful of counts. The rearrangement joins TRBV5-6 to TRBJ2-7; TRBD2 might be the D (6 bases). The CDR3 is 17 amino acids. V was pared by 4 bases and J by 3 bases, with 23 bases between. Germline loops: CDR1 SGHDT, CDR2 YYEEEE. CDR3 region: CASSRIAVPTLHYEQYF. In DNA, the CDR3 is TGTGCCAGCAGCCGAATAGCGGTGCCCACCCTCCACTACGAGCAGTACTTC.

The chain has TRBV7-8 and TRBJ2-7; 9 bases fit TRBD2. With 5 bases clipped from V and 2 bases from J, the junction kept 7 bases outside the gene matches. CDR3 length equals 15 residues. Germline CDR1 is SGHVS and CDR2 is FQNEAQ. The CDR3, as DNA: TGTGCCAGCAGCCTGAGTTCTAGCGGGGCCTACGAGCAGTACTTC. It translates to CASSLSSSGAYEQYF.

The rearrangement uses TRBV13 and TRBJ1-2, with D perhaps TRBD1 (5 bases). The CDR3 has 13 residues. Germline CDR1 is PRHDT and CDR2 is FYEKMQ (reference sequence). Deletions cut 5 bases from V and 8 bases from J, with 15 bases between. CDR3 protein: CASSQDSPLGYTF. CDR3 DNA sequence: TGTGCCAGCAGCCAAGACAGTCCCCTGGGCTACACCTTC.

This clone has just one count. The CDR3 protein is CASSVGGTSVETQYF. CDR3 bases: TGTGCCAGCAGCGTAGGCGGGACTAGCGTAGAGACCCAGTACTTC. The chain uses TRBV9 and TRBJ2-5, with TRBD2 matching over 10 bases. This CDR3 contains 15 residues. V dropped 0 bases and J dropped 4; count of bases not matched to a gene: 3. Germline lookup yields CDR1 SGDLS and CDR2 YYNGEE.

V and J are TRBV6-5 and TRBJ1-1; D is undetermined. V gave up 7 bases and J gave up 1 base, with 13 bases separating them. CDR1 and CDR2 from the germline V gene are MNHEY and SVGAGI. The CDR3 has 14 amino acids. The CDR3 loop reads CASTRGAGNTEAFF. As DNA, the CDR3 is TGTGCCAGCACGCGGGGTGCCGGGAACACTGAAGCTTTCTTT.

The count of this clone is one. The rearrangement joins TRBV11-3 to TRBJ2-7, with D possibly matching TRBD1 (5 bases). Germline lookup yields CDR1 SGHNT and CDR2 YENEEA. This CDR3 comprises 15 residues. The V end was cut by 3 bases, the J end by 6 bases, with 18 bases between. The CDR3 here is CASSFFTGPFSEQYF. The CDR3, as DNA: TGTGCCAGCAGCTTTTTTACAGGTCCTTTCAGCGAGCAGTACTTC.

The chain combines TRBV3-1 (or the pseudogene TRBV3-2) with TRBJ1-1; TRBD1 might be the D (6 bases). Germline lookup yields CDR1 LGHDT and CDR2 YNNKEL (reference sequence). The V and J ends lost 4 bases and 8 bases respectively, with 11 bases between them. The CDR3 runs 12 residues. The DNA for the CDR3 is TGTGCCAGCAGCCTATCGCAGGGGGAAGCTTTCTTT. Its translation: CASSLSQGEAFF.

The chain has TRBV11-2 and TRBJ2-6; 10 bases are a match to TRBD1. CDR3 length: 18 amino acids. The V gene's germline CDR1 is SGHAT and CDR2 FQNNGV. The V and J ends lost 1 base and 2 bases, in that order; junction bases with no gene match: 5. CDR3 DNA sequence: TGTGCCAGCAGCTTAGGTCCGGGACAGGGGACTGGGGCCAACGTCCTGACTTTC. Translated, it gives CASSLGPGQGTGANVLTF.

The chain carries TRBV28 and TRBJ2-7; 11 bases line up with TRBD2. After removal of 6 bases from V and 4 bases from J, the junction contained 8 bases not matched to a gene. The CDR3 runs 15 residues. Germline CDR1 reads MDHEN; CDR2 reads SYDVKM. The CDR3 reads CASRPAASGRYEQYF. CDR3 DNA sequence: TGTGCCAGCAGGCCGGCGGCTAGCGGGAGGTACGAGCAGTACTTC.

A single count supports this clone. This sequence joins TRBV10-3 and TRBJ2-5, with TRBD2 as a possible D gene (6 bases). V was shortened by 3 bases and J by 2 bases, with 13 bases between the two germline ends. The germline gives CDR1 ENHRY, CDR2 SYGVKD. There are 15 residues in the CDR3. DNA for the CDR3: TGTGCCATCAGTGATCCAGGAGGGCGACAAGAGACCCAGTACTTC. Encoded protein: CAISDPGGRQETQYF.

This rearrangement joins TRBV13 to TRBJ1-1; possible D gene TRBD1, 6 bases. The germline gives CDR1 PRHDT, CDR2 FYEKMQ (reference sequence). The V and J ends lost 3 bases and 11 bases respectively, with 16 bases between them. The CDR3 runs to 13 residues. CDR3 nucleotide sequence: TGTGCCAGCAGCTTGGTCGAGGACAGAAGGGCTTTCTTT. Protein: CASSLVEDRRAFF. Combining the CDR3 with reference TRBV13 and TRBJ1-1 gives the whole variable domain AAGVIQSPRHLIKEKRETATLKCYPIPRHDTVYWYQQGPGQDPQFLISFYEKMQSDKGSIPDRFSAQQFSDYHSELNMSSLELGDSALYFCASSLVEDRRAFFGQGTRLTVV.

The CDR3, as DNA: TGTGCCAGCTCACCTCCCGGGACAGGGACCTACGAGCAGTACTTC. Protein product: CASSPPGTGTYEQYF. The chain links TRBV18 to TRBJ2-7; 9 bases match TRBD1. The CDR3 length is 15 residues. The V gene's germline CDR1 is KGHSH and CDR2 LQKENI. V lost 3 bases, J lost 2 bases, and 5 bases stayed unmatched.